Listed here is a single TCR beta chain. The source of the sample is a study of shared clonotypes between healthy human individuals. CDR1 and CDR2 (germline): ENHRY, SYGVKD. The CDR3 totals 20 residues. J lost 0 bases, V lost 1 base, and 11 bases had no gene match. Profiling relied on immunoSEQ multiplex PCR, and the TCRdb table lists in-frame clones only, not all of them. The profile shows about 2 million clones, roughly 96% of them singletons. This chain joins TRBV10-3 and TRBJ2-3; 12 nucleotides line up with TRBD2. Material for sequencing was naive CD4+ T cells sorted from blood. The subset was: CD45RA+ positively selected. The clonotype comes from a young man in good health. The CDR3 DNA reads as TGTGCCATCAGTGAGTTACTCCTAGCGGGGGGGGCCAAGAGCACAGATACGCAGTATTTT. Translating it yields CAISELLLAGGAKSTDTQYF.